This entry lists 24 T cell receptor beta chains sequenced from one sample in a study of cytomegalovirus exposure and HLA in healthy donors. With 60 Vbeta and 13 Jbeta primers, the PCR was carried out. Repertoires were generated with immunoSEQ multiplex PCR, while TCRdb's copy carries only in-frame clones and drops some. The sample lists roughly 110,000 clones, roughly three quarters occurring once. The sequenced sample consisted of PBMCs. These receptors all come from a man younger than 35 in good health and CMV-seronegative.

This clone was observed a handful of times. The chain recombines TRBV14 with TRBJ1-2, with 7 bases aligning to TRBD1. V was pared by 4 bases and J by 6 bases, with 11 bases of the junction left unmatched. Per germline, CDR1 SGHDN and CDR2 FVKESK. The CDR3 totals 15 residues. DNA for the CDR3: TGTGCCAGCAGCCCAACAGGTGCAGGGGGGAATGGCTACACCTTC. The encoded protein is CASSPTGAGGNGYTF.

This chain connects TRBV11-2 to TRBJ2-1; 8 bases agree with TRBD1. CDR1 is SGHAT and CDR2 is FQNNGV in the germline V gene. J lost 2 bases, V lost 5 bases, and 5 bases had no gene match. The CDR3 spans 15 residues. The chain's CDR3 is CASSPTTGAYNEQFF. CDR3 in DNA: TGTGCCAGCAGCCCGACGACAGGGGCCTACAATGAGCAGTTCTTC.

The chain combines TRBV20-1 with TRBJ2-3; D not resolved. The CDR3 has 11 amino acids. Germline V CDR1 and CDR2: DFQATT, SNEGSKA (reference sequence). V lost 2 bases to trimming and J lost 2 bases, with 2 bases between them. The CDR3 region has the DNA TGCAGTGCTAGATACACAGATACGCAGTATTTT. Protein sequence: CSARYTDTQYF.

This rearrangement joins TRBV4-1 to TRBJ2-2; D perhaps matches TRBD1 (6 bases). The CDR3 has 16 amino acids. The ends were cut back, 0 bases at V and 7 bases at J, with 15 bases in the middle. CDR1 MGHRA and CDR2 YSYEKL come from the germline V gene. CDR3 sequence (DNA): TGCGCCAGCAGCCAAGAGGGGACACCTGCCCTCGGGGAGCTGTTTTTT. Amino acid sequence: CASSQEGTPALGELFF.

This clone was counted between two and nine times. The rearrangement links TRBV21-1 to TRBJ2-1; TRBD2, the table's D call, lacks a check against the DNA. TRBV21-1 is a documented pseudogene. This CDR3 comprises 14 residues. Here the CDR3 reads CASSGPAATDEQFF. The CDR3 DNA sequence: TGTGCCAGCAGCGGACCAGCGGCGACCGATGAGCAGTTCTTC.

The chain couples TRBV5-4 to TRBJ2-2; 7 positions agree with TRBD2. This CDR3 has 15 amino acids. V was clipped by 4 bases and J by 2 bases; unmatched bases: 5. CDR1 and CDR2 from the germline V gene are SGHNT and YYREEE (reference sequence). Here the CDR3 reads CASSRAGINTGELFF. The CDR3 DNA reads as TGTGCCAGCAGCAGAGCGGGGATAAACACCGGGGAGCTGTTTTTT.

This chain joins TRBV29-1 and TRBJ2-5; TRBD1 agrees at 7 bases. The end of the DNA fits TRBJ2-7 better, so the J call may be wrong. From germline, CDR1 is SQVTM and CDR2 ANQGSEA. This CDR3 has 11 residues. The CDR3 DNA sequence: TGCAGCGCCGGGACAGCCTACGAGCAGTACTTC. Amino acids: CSAGTAYEQYF.

This rearrangement joins TRBV5-1 to TRBJ2-7; TRBD2 agrees at 8 bases. V was clipped by 4 bases and J by 7 bases; unmatched bases: 16. Germline-derived CDR1 and CDR2 are SGHRS and YFSETQ. The CDR3 is 16 residues long. The CDR3 bases are TGCGCCAGCAGCCCGTTGGACACTCGGGGGGGCAGGGAGCAGTACTTC. Translated: CASSPLDTRGGREQYF.

The chain couples TRBV5-4 to TRBJ2-3; a possible D gene is TRBD2 (6 bases). Germline V gives CDR1 SGHNT, CDR2 YYREEE (reference sequence). With 4 bases removed from V and 1 base from J, the gap between germline ends came to 16 bases. This CDR3 comprises 16 residues. The CDR3 loop reads CASSGPSGSRTDTQYF. CDR3 DNA sequence: TGTGCCAGCAGCGGACCGAGCGGGTCCCGCACAGATACGCAGTATTTT.

The rearrangement uses TRBV9 and TRBJ2-1; 10 positions match TRBD2. This CDR3 comprises 16 residues. The V gene end was trimmed by 0 bases and the J gene end by 4 bases; junction bases not matched to a gene: 4. The germline CDR1 and CDR2 sequences are SGDLS and YYNGEE. CDR3 coding DNA: TGTGCCAGCAGCGTAGGTGGACTAGCGGATTACAATGAGCAGTTCTTC. Translation gives CASSVGGLADYNEQFF.

This sequence joins TRBV6-5 and TRBJ2-2; 7 bases are shared with TRBD1. There are 13 residues in the CDR3. Per the germline V gene, CDR1 is MNHEY and CDR2 is SVGAGI. Unmatched junction bases numbered 5, after V lost 4 bases and J lost 9 bases. The CDR3, as DNA: TGTGCCAGCAGTTCGACAGGGTGGCGGGAGCTGTTTTTT. Protein: CASSSTGWRELFF.

J is TRBJ1-1 and V is TRBV6-6; D not certain. V was trimmed by 11 bases and J by 5 bases, leaving 21 bases between them. This CDR3 is 14 amino acids long. Germline values: CDR1 MNHNY, CDR2 SVGAGI (reference sequence). CDR3 sequence (DNA): TGTGCCTGCAAGGCACCGGGAGCGGGGACTGAAGCTTTCTTT. Residues: CACKAPGAGTEAFF.

This clone has just a few counts. The J gene is TRBJ2-7, the V gene TRBV2; 7 nucleotides line up with TRBD2. The CDR3 totals 14 residues. The trim removed 7 bases at V and 2 bases at J, leaving 8 bases unmatched. CDR1 and CDR2 from the germline V gene are SNHLY and FYNNEI. CDR3 region: CASIPPSGAYEQYF. DNA for the CDR3: TGTGCCAGCATCCCCCCTAGCGGAGCCTACGAGCAGTACTTC. The full variable domain, in which reference TRBV2 and TRBJ2-7 provide the parts outside the CDR3, is EPEVTQTPSHQVTQMGQEVILRCVPISNHLYFYWYRQILGQKVEFLVSFYNNEISEKSEIFDDQFSVERPDGSNFTLKIRSTKLEDSAMYFCASIPPSGAYEQYFGPGTRLTVT.

The chain recombines TRBV4-3 with TRBJ2-1; D possibly corresponds to TRBD1 (5 bases). CDR3 size: 14 residues. V lost 3 bases and J lost 5, with 11 bases in between. Germline loops: CDR1 LGHNA, CDR2 YSLEER. This CDR3 reads CASSQPGPNNEQFF. CDR3 bases: TGCGCCAGCAGCCAGCCAGGGCCTAACAATGAGCAGTTCTTC.

V usage is TRBV19 and J usage is TRBJ1-3, with D unresolved. Germline V gene sequence: CDR1 LNHDA, CDR2 SQIVND (reference sequence). CDR3 length: 14 amino acids. V was clipped by 7 bases and J by 2 bases, with 12 bases between them. The CDR3 DNA sequence: TGTGCCAGTATGGGCTGGGCCCCTGGAAACACCATATATTTT. Protein sequence: CASMGWAPGNTIYF.

The chain links TRBV25-1 to TRBJ2-7; 9 bases align to TRBD1. The length of the CDR3 is 13 residues. The germline V gene encodes CDR1 MGHDK and CDR2 SYGVNS. With 5 bases clipped from V and 5 bases from J, the junction kept 4 bases outside the gene matches. CDR3 amino acids: CASSWTGVNEQYF. The CDR3 DNA reads as TGTGCCAGCAGTTGGACAGGGGTCAACGAGCAGTACTTC.

The rearrangement joins TRBV10-1 to TRBJ2-5; 7 positions agree with TRBD1. The ends lost 2 bases at V and 5 bases at J; junction bases unmatched: 8. This CDR3 comprises 15 residues. Germline CDR1 reads WNHNN; CDR2 reads SYGVQD (reference sequence). The chain's CDR3 is CASSEGQGVWETQYF. CDR3 DNA sequence: TGCGCCAGCAGTGAGGGTCAGGGGGTTTGGGAGACCCAGTACTTC.

Points on this clone: Sequence at one end of the junction differs from germline and may be a read error. The chain links TRBV14 to TRBJ1-2; D possibly corresponds to TRBD1 (6 bases). The CDR3 runs 13 residues. CDR1 SGHDN and CDR2 FVKESK come from the germline V gene. The CDR3 DNA is TGTGCCAGCAGCCGGGGGACGGCGGGGGGCTACCCCTTC. It is translated as CASSRGTAGGYPF.

This clone was recorded once. The chain couples TRBV6-5 to TRBJ2-1; 10 bases are shared with TRBD2. This CDR3 has 15 residues. From germline, CDR1 is MNHEY and CDR2 SVGAGI. The ends lost 6 bases at V and 3 bases at J; junction bases unmatched: 5. The CDR3 nucleotides are TGTGCCAGCAGGGCTAGCGGGGGACTCTACAATGAGCAGTTCTTC. Translation gives CASRASGGLYNEQFF.

This clone was recorded at least ten times. This CDR3 is also generated by other DNA sequences in the sample. This chain joins TRBV14 and TRBJ2-1, with 13 bases fitting TRBD2. The CDR3 sequence is 15 residues long. The junction had 4 bases not matched to a gene; V was cut back by 4 bases and J by 7 bases. Germline V lookup: CDR1 SGHDN, CDR2 FVKESK. The CDR3 region is CASSPTSGGGNEQFF. CDR3 bases: TGTGCCAGCAGCCCAACTAGCGGGGGGGGAAATGAGCAGTTCTTC.

V gene TRBV6-5 combines with J gene TRBJ2-7; maybe TRBD1 (6 bases). The V gene's germline CDR1 is MNHEY and CDR2 SVGAGI. This CDR3 is 13 amino acids long. Trimming removed 6 bases at V and 3 bases at J, with 12 bases between. The CDR3 DNA is TGTGCCAGCAGCCGGACAGTGCGCTACGAGCAGTACTTC. Its translation is CASSRTVRYEQYF.

This clone was detected only a few times. This rearrangement joins TRBV2 to TRBJ1-5; the match to TRBD1 covers 7 bases. With 6 bases clipped from V and 4 bases from J, the junction kept 6 bases outside the gene matches. The CDR3 covers 14 residues. In germline, CDR1 is SNHLY, CDR2 FYNNEI. This CDR3 is CASRRGTANQPQHF. The CDR3, as DNA: TGTGCCAGCAGACGCGGGACAGCTAATCAGCCCCAGCATTTT.

The table lists this clone with a few counts. The rearrangement links TRBV12-5 to TRBJ2-1; D not certain. The CDR3 totals 16 residues. V was trimmed by 0 bases and J by 0 bases, leaving 9 bases between them. CDR1 and CDR2 from the germline V gene are LGHNT and FRNRAP. DNA for the CDR3: TGTGCTAGTGGTTTGGTATTGGGCAGCTCCTACAATGAGCAGTTCTTC. Translating it yields CASGLVLGSSYNEQFF.

V is TRBV5-4 and J is TRBJ2-7, with D possibly being TRBD2 (5 bases). This CDR3 is built from 13 residues. Trimming removed 0 bases from V and 3 bases from J, with 7 bases in between. Germline V gives CDR1 SGHNT, CDR2 YYREEE (reference sequence). The DNA of the CDR3 is TGTGCCAGCAGCTTGGTCGGGGTCTACGAGCAGTACTTC. It translates to CASSLVGVYEQYF.